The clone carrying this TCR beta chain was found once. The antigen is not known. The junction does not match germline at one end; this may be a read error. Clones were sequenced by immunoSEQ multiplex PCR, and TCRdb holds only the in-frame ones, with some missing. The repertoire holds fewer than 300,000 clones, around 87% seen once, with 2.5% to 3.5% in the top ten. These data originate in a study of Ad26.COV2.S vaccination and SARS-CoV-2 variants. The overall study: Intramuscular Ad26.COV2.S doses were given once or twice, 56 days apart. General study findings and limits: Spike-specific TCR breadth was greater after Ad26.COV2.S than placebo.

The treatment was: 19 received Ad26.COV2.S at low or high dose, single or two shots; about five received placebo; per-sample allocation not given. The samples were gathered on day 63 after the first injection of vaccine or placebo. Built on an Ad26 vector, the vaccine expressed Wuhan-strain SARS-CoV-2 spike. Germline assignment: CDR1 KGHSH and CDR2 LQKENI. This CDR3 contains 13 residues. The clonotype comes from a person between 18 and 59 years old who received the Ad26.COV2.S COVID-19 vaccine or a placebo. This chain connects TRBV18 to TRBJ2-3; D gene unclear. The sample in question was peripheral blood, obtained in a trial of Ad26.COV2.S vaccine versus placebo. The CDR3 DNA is TGTGCCAGCTCACCATGGGATGACTCCCCGCCCCATTTT. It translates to CASSPWDDSPPHF.